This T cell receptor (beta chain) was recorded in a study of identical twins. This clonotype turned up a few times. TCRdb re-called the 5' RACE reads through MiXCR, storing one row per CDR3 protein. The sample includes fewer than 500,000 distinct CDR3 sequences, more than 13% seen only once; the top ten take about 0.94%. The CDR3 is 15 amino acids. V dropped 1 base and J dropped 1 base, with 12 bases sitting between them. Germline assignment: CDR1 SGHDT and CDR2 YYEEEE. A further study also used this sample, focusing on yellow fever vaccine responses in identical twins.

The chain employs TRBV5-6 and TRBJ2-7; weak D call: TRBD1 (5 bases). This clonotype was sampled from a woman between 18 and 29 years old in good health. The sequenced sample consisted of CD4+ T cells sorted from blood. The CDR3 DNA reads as TGTGCCAGCAGCTTGAATTTAGGGGCGTCCTACGAGCAGTACTTC. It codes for CASSLNLGASYEQYF.